This TCR beta chain appears in the sequencing data of a study of regulatory T cells in long-lasting Graves disease. Building of the TCR beta libraries involved iRepertoire HTBI primers and Arm-PCR of CDR3 regions. TCRdb passed the multiplex PCR reads through MiXCR, listing each CDR3 protein once. The sample records a few hundred thousand distinct CDR3 sequences, 20% to 25% being singletons. This clonotype has at least ten counts. V was cut by 5 bases and J by 3 bases, with 17 bases left in between. Germline V gene data show CDR1 as MNHEY and CDR2 as SMNVEV (reference sequence). The CDR3 loop spans 17 amino acids. Time point reported: newly diagnosed GD, antithyroid drugs for less than 3 months. Construction of the TCR library relied on RNA isolated from PBMCs.

This specimen was peripheral blood mononuclear cells (PBMCs), taken at new diagnosis, from a patient treated with antithyroid drugs. The V call is TRBV27, the J call TRBJ2-6; the D gene is possibly TRBD2 (5 bases). The sequence derives from a female donor with Graves disease. The CDR3 loop reads CASSNRESVDGANVLTF. As DNA, the CDR3 is TGTGCCAGCAGTAACCGGGAATCTGTTGATGGGGCCAACGTCCTGACTTTC.